The 18 T cell receptor beta chains below come from one sample, sequenced in a study of cytomegalovirus exposure and HLA in healthy donors (dated by TCRdb to the late 2010s). The library was built by means of the immunoSEQ multiplex PCR assay. For the multiplex PCR, a mixture combining 60 forward primers for TCR Vbeta segments and 13 reverse primers for TCR Jbeta segments was used. Not all clones reach the TCRdb copy of this immuneACCESS table, which keeps in-frame sequences only. Checked studies attribute under half of the gap to unresolved V genes and leave the rest unexplained. The sample table holds about 130,000 clones, of which 74% were seen once. The top ten clonotypes cover 4% to 5% of the sample. Sequencing used PBMCs. The receptors were gathered from a woman aged 45-59 years in good health and CMV-seropositive.

V usage is TRBV6-1 and J usage is TRBJ2-2; D might be TRBD1 (6 bases). Deletions cut 6 bases from V and 1 base from J, with 9 bases between. Germline V gene sequence: CDR1 MNHNS, CDR2 SASEGT. CDR3 length equals 14 residues. CDR3 bases: TGTGCCAGCAGAGCGGACAGGAACACCGGGGAGCTGTTTTTT. Translating it yields CASRADRNTGELFF.

The chain joins TRBV7-9 to TRBJ2-7; the D gene is possibly TRBD2 (5 bases). Germline V CDR1 and CDR2: SEHNR, FQNEAQ (reference sequence). This CDR3 region has 15 residues. The ends were cut back, 1 base at V and 2 bases at J, with 12 bases in the middle. CDR3 sequence (DNA): TGTGCCAGCAGCTTAGGAGGGCCTACGCCCTACGAGCAGTACTTC. Amino acid sequence: CASSLGGPTPYEQYF.

The chain uses TRBV29-1 and TRBJ2-7; D unresolved. V was shortened by 4 bases and J by 0 bases, with 4 bases between the two germline ends. The CDR3 spans 11 residues. Germline V gene data show CDR1 as SQVTM and CDR2 as ANQGSEA. The CDR3: CSVAFSYEQYF. The CDR3 DNA follows: TGCAGCGTTGCTTTCTCCTACGAGCAGTACTTC.

This clone occurred once. The chain employs TRBV9 and TRBJ1-6, with 7 positions matching TRBD1. Germline V gene data show CDR1 as SGDLS and CDR2 as YYNGEE. J was trimmed by 7 bases and V by 4 bases; bases with no gene match: 5. The CDR3 length is 14 residues. The CDR3 bases are TGTGCCAGCAGCCAGACAGGGAAGAATTCACCCCTCCACTTT. Protein sequence: CASSQTGKNSPLHF. Supplemented by reference TRBV9 and TRBJ1-6, the full variable domain reads DSGVTQTPKHLITATGQRVTLRCSPRSGDLSVYWYQQSLDQGLQFLIQYYNGEERAKGNILERFSAQQFPDLHSELNLSSLELGDSALYFCASSQTGKNSPLHFGNGTRLTVT.

The V and J genes are TRBV4-2 and TRBJ1-5; 11 bases fit TRBD1. V dropped 4 bases and J dropped 4; count of bases not matched to a gene: 3. Germline CDR1 is LGHNA and CDR2 is YNFKEQ. This CDR3 comprises 15 residues. The CDR3 reads CASSPGTGGNQPQHF. CDR3 DNA sequence: TGTGCCAGCAGCCCAGGGACAGGGGGTAATCAGCCCCAGCATTTT.

The chain is built from TRBV9 and TRBJ1-6; D gene unclear. Germline CDR1 and CDR2: SGDLS and YYNGEE. The CDR3 loop spans 14 amino acids. Trimming removed 3 bases from V and 10 bases from J, with 14 bases in between. CDR3 DNA: TGTGCCAGCAGCGAGAGCACGAGGGTATCACCCCTCCACTTT. This codes for CASSESTRVSPLHF.

This chain links TRBV9 with TRBJ1-1; D is possibly TRBD1 (5 bases). The CDR3 runs 14 residues. Germline V gene sequence: CDR1 SGDLS, CDR2 YYNGEE. V gave up 4 bases and J gave up 1 base, with 11 bases separating them. CDR3 amino acids: CASSPRVGNTEAFF. Written as DNA, the CDR3 is TGTGCCAGCAGCCCCAGGGTCGGGAACACTGAAGCTTTCTTT.

Here the CDR3 reads CSVTSGVAGELFF. In DNA, the CDR3 is TGCAGCGTGACTAGCGGGGTTGCCGGGGAGCTGTTTTTT. This chain links TRBV29-1 with TRBJ2-2; 11 nucleotides match TRBD2. Per the germline V gene, CDR1 is SQVTM and CDR2 is ANQGSEA. Losses at the gene ends were 6 bases for V and 6 bases for J; bases not matched to a gene: 3. The CDR3 contains 13 residues.

The chain joins TRBV27 to TRBJ2-1, with TRBD2 identical over 8 bases. The CDR3 consists of 16 residues. V shed 5 bases, J shed 5 bases, and the junction held 11 bases outside the gene matches. Germline V gives CDR1 MNHEY, CDR2 SMNVEV (reference sequence). The CDR3 region has the DNA TGTGCCAGCAGTCCCGCGGACGGGGGGGTCCACAATGAGCAGTTCTTC. Encoded protein: CASSPADGGVHNEQFF.

The chain combines TRBV6-1 with TRBJ1-6; D may be TRBD1 (5 bases). This CDR3 has 14 amino acids. Germline V gene data show CDR1 as MNHNS and CDR2 as SASEGT. Trimming left V 7 bases short and J 6 bases short, with 13 bases between. CDR3 loop: CASIPRAPNSPLHF. DNA for the CDR3: TGTGCCAGCATCCCCAGGGCTCCTAATTCACCCCTCCACTTT.

V gene TRBV5-1 combines with J gene TRBJ2-7, with D uncertain. The CDR3 extends over 15 amino acids. The ends were cut back, 8 bases at V and 4 bases at J, with 22 bases in the middle. CDR1 and CDR2 from the germline V gene are SGHRS and YFSETQ. The CDR3 DNA is TGCGCCAGTTTTTTCAAGCAGAAGGCGGCATACGAGCAGTACTTC. This translates into CASFFKQKAAYEQYF.

The J gene is TRBJ2-7, the V gene TRBV28, with D perhaps matching TRBD2 (6 bases). Between the trimmed V and J ends, which lost 6 bases and 1 base, there was a span of 13 bases. The CDR3 covers 14 residues. Germline CDR1 reads MDHEN; CDR2 reads SYDVKM. The CDR3 DNA reads as TGTGCCAGCAGCCGACCCGGGAGTTCCTACGAGCAGTACTTC. Its protein is CASSRPGSSYEQYF.

This clone was picked up many times. The rearrangement uses TRBV5-1 and TRBJ1-4, with 8 nucleotides matching TRBD1. J lost 6 bases, V lost 0 bases, and 7 bases had no gene match. CDR1 and CDR2 (germline): SGHRS, YFSETQ. This CDR3 has 16 amino acids. The CDR3 DNA follows: TGCGCCAGCAGCTTGGACGTCCAGGGGGCCGATGAAAAACTGTTTTTT. Its protein is CASSLDVQGADEKLFF.

This clone was seen a handful of times. The chain uses TRBV7-7 and TRBJ1-1; D possibly corresponds to TRBD1 (5 bases). The V end was cut by 4 bases, the J end by 1 base, with 7 bases between. Germline V gene data show CDR1 as SSHAT and CDR2 as FNYEAQ (reference sequence). This CDR3 comprises 13 residues. The CDR3 sequence is CASSYDRNTEAFF. CDR3 sequence (DNA): TGTGCCAGCAGCTACGACAGGAACACTGAAGCTTTCTTT.

This clone was detected a few times. The chain couples TRBV19 to TRBJ1-5, with D possibly TRBD1 on 5 matching bases. V was pared by 7 bases and J by 4 bases, with 11 bases between. CDR3 length: 13 amino acids. CDR1 and CDR2 (germline): LNHDA, SQIVND (reference sequence). CDR3 sequence reads: CASMGLPNQPQHF. In DNA form, the CDR3 reads TGTGCCAGTATGGGACTTCCAAATCAGCCCCAGCATTTT.

This clone was picked up one time. The V and J genes are TRBV5-1 and TRBJ2-3; D is perhaps TRBD2 (5 bases). Germline lookup yields CDR1 SGHRS and CDR2 YFSETQ. The CDR3 length is 15 residues. V was clipped by 1 base and J by 2 bases, with 11 bases between them. Written as DNA, the CDR3 is TGCGCCAGCAGCTTGTCAGGCGGGTACACAGATACGCAGTATTTT. Amino acid sequence: CASSLSGGYTDTQYF. Drawing the rest from reference TRBV5-1 and TRBJ2-3, the complete variable domain is KAGVTQTPRYLIKTRGQQVTLSCSPISGHRSVSWYQQTPGQGLQFLFEYFSETQRNKGNFPGRFSGRQFSNSRSEMNVSTLELGDSALYLCASSLSGGYTDTQYFGPGTRLTVL.

The CDR3 loop is CASSIAGGTYTQYF. The CDR3 DNA follows: TGTGCCAGTAGTATAGCGGGGGGAACATATACGCAGTATTTT. The chain joins TRBV19 to TRBJ2-3; 7 bases match TRBD2. CDR1 and CDR2 from the germline V gene are LNHDA and SQIVND (reference sequence). There are 14 residues in the CDR3. Trimming removed 1 base from V and 7 bases from J; junction bases left unmatched: 5.

CDR3 DNA sequence: TGTGCCAGCAGCTTGGAGGGCAGGGGGCGCGGGCAGTACTTC. As protein: CASSLEGRGRGQYF. This rearrangement joins TRBV5-5 to TRBJ2-5; TRBD1 aligns across 8 bases. V dropped 0 bases and J dropped 11; count of bases not matched to a gene: 9. The CDR3 runs 14 residues. The germline V gene has CDR1 SGHKS and CDR2 YYEKEE (reference sequence).